Given below is one T cell receptor beta chain in context. The V end was cut by 6 bases, the J end by 8 bases, with 16 bases between. The CDR3 is 14 amino acids. Per germline, CDR1 MNHNY and CDR2 SVGAGI (reference sequence). The data originate from a study of technical replicates of blood from a few donors. Sequencing was performed with immunoSEQ multiplex PCR; in TCRdb, only in-frame clones are kept and a portion is missing. The sample records roughly 80,000 clones, 70% to 90% being singletons. Sequencing input: T cells isolated from PBMCs. The chain links TRBV6-6 to TRBJ1-4, with D perhaps TRBD1 (6 bases). The clonotype comes from a human donor in good health. The CDR3, as DNA: TGTGCCAGCAGATACAGGGAGCGTACCGAAAAACTGTTTTTT. It is translated as CASRYRERTEKLFF.